A selection of T cell receptor beta chains follows, all from one sample in a study of cytomegalovirus exposure and HLA in healthy donors. Some clones are missing from TCRdb's copy, which holds only in-frame ones; the method was immunoSEQ multiplex PCR. The repertoire holds roughly 130,000 clones, with approximately 61% as singletons. Sequenced sample: PBMCs. The receptors stem from a young man in good health and CMV-seropositive. The conserved cysteine and the conserved F or W are not part of the CDR3 here. The order of the fields is V gene, CDR3 length, J gene, CDR3 protein.

TRBV7-8	14	TRBJ2-1	ASSLGLGVWDNEQF
TRBV5-1	12	-	ASSLTSGRVEQY
TRBV5-4	12	TRBJ2-5	ASSLGGGLETQY
TRBV5-1	13	TRBJ2-3	ASSLATVVPDTQY
TRBV9	13	TRBJ2-1	ASSMLAGGFHEQF
TRBV27	13	TRBJ1-2	ASSAVEGAVYGYT
TRBV6-4	12	TRBJ2-2	ASRKGLEAGELF
TRBV15	14	TRBJ2-3	ATSREGGVAGYTQY
TRBV9	13	TRBJ2-7	ASSLGGLSTYEQY
TRBV7-2	14	TRBJ1-2	ASRLGQGVAPWGYT
TRBV15	12	TRBJ1-1	ATSRFDRNTEAF
TRBV4-2	15	TRBJ1-3	ASSRTATDIPGDTIY
TRBV27	15	TRBJ2-7	ASSFMPGVSGSYEQY
TRBV10-3	11	TRBJ1-2	AINGAGRYGYT
TRBV29-1	10	TRBJ1-2	SADTSNYGYT
TRBV10-1	13	TRBJ1-1	ASSDSSEANTEAF
TRBV6-6	11	TRBJ2-7	ASSLSGTYEQY
TRBV10-3	12	TRBJ2-5	AIRGTGSQETQY
TRBV5-6	12	TRBJ2-7	ASSPVAGDGEQY
TRBV19	12	TRBJ2-7	ASSIYRDRGLQY
TRBV7-6	12	TRBJ1-2	ASSAEAGTYGYT
TRBV10-3	12	TRBJ2-7	AISEGRDVYEQY